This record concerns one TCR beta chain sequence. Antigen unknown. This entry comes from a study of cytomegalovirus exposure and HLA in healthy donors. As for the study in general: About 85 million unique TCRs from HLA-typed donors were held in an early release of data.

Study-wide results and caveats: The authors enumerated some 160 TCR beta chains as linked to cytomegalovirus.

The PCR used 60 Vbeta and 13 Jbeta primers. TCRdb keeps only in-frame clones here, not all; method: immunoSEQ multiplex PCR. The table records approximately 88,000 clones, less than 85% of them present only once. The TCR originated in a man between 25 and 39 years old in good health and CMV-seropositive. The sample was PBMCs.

CDR3 nucleotide sequence: TGTGCCAGCAGCTCGCCTAACCCGGGACTAGCGGGAGAGGCGATAGATACGCAGTATTTT. It codes for CASSSPNPGLAGEAIDTQYF. J is TRBJ2-3 and V is TRBV7-8; 14 nucleotides agree with TRBD2. Germline CDR1 and CDR2: SGHVS and FQNEAQ. Trimming removed 4 bases from V and 5 bases from J; junction bases left unmatched: 17. This CDR3 has 20 amino acids.